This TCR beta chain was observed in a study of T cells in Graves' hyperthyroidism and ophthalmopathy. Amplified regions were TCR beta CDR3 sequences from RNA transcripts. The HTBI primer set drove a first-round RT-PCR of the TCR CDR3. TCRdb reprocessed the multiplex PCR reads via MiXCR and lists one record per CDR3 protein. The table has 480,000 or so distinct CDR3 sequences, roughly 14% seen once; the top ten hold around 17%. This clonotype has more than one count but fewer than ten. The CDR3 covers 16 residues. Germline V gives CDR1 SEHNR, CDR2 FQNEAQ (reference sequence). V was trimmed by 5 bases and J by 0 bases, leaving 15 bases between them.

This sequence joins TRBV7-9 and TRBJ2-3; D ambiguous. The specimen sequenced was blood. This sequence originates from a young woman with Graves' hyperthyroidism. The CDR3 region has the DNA TGTGCCAGCAGCCCCTCTTGGCGCTCAAGCACAGATACGCAGTATTTT. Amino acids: CASSPSWRSSTDTQYF.